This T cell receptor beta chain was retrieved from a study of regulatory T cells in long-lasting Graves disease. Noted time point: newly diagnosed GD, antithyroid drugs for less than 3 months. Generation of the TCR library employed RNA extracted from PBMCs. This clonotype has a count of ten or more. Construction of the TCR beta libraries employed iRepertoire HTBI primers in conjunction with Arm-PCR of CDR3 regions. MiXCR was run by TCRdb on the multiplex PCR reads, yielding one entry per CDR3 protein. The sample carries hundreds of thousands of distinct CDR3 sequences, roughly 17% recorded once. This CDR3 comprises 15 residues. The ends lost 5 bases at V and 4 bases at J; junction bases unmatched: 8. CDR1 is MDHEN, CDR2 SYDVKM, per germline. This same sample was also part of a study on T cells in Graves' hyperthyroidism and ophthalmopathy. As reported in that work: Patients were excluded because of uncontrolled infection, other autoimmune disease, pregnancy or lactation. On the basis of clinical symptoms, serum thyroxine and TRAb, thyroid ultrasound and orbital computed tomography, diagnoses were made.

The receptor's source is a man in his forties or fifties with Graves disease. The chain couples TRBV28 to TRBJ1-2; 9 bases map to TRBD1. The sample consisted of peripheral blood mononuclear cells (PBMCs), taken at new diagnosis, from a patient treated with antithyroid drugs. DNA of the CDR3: TGTGCCAGCAGTAGGGGGACAGGGTCCCTCTATGGCTACACCTTC. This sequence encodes CASSRGTGSLYGYTF.